Detailed here is one T cell receptor (beta chain). Its antigen is as yet unknown. This specimen belongs to a study of graft-versus-host responses after intestinal transplantation. Profiled with immunoSEQ multiplex PCR; TCRdb holds only in-frame clones, not every one. The sample contains about 90,000 clones, roughly 93% of which appear only once. The CDR3 loop spans 12 amino acids. Germline loops: CDR1 MDHEN, CDR2 SYDVKM. V was pared by 5 bases and J by 7 bases, with 9 bases between. This chain connects TRBV28 to TRBJ1-5, with a weak D call TRBD1 (5 bases). The receptor was derived from a human donor who received an intestinal transplant. Specimen: unstimulated CD8+ T cells sorted from spleen or lymph node cells, collected before intestinal transplant. Here the CDR3 reads CASSARGQPQHF. CDR3 in DNA: TGTGCCAGCAGTGCCCGGGGGCAGCCCCAGCATTTT. Drawing the rest from reference TRBV28 and TRBJ1-5, the complete variable domain is DVKVTQSSRYLVKRTGEKVFLECVQDMDHENMFWYRQDPGLGLRLIYFSYDVKMKEKGDIPEGYSVSREKKERFSLILESASTNQTSMYLCASSARGQPQHFGDGTRLSIL.